Listed below are T cell receptor beta chains from one sample, sequenced in a study of cytomegalovirus exposure and HLA in healthy donors. The assay was immunoSEQ multiplex PCR, and TCRdb's table has in-frame clones only and misses some. The sample carries 190,000 or so clones, roughly 87% recorded once. What was sequenced was PBMCs. Receptors were obtained from a man aged 50 to 59 in good health and CMV-seronegative. CDR3s leave out the opening cysteine and the closing phenylalanine or tryptophan.

j_call	v_call	cdr3_aa
TRBJ1-4	TRBV7-2	ASSFAGATNEKLF
TRBJ1-5	TRBV6-1	ASRPDRGLNQPQH
TRBJ2-3	TRBV11-2	ASSLAGEMYTQY
TRBJ2-5	TRBV2	ASSEYRQETQY
TRBJ2-1	TRBV6-5	ASGRAEGLRQF
TRBJ2-1	TRBV7-3	ASSLGIAGGDNEQF
TRBJ2-5	TRBV5-6	ASSSLETQY
TRBJ2-5	TRBV11-3	ASSVGTSGQETQY
TRBJ2-7	TRBV5-1	ASSLPGGAYEQY
TRBJ1-5	TRBV6-5	ASRRDSYNQPQH
TRBJ1-1	TRBV9	ASSVEQGWGTEAF
TRBJ2-1	TRBV6-4	ASSVQGEYNEQF
TRBJ2-2	TRBV5-6	ASSRKGAGTGELF
TRBJ1-1	TRBV11-2	ASSWGTGSTNTEAF
TRBJ2-3	TRBV4-2	ASSQDRDTQY
TRBJ2-1	TRBV7-2	ASSLVPGGRGNNEQF
TRBJ1-6	TRBV18	ASSMSLPPLH
TRBJ1-3	TRBV7-9	ASSFGTAGNTIY
TRBJ1-1	TRBV7-3	ASSLGRGGYTEAF
TRBJ2-7	TRBV6-1	ASSEVVLLAYEQY
TRBJ2-7	TRBV6-1	ASSASLRAYEQY
TRBJ1-6	TRBV9	ASSARQGSNSPLH
TRBJ2-7	TRBV2	ASSGTGRFGEQY
TRBJ2-5	TRBV7-3	ASSLGTSGGETQY
TRBJ1-5	TRBV27	ASRTGGQPQH
TRBJ2-7	TRBV5-4	ASSLDPSVSYEQY
TRBJ1-1	TRBV30	AWGGNTEAF
TRBJ2-7	TRBV9	ASSVGVGGTASLSEQY
TRBJ2-2	TRBV30	AWSPGQGTGELF
TRBJ1-1	TRBV29-1	SVSQAGQSTEAF
TRBJ1-6	TRBV5-1	ASRPGTGISPLH
TRBJ2-3	TRBV20-1	SAPYTDTQY
TRBJ2-3	TRBV7-2	ASSLRQGGTDTQY
TRBJ2-2	TRBV9	ASSVVPGELF
TRBJ2-7	TRBV19	ASRLAGGRQYEQY
TRBJ2-7	TRBV18	ASSPFEGVNEQY
TRBJ1-6	TRBV6-1	ASSEGTGGGNSPLH
TRBJ2-2	TRBV6-4	ASSPSHGQGPGELF
TRBJ1-1	TRBV15	ATRGDTEAF
TRBJ1-1	TRBV19	ASGDRGPTEAF
TRBJ2-2	TRBV21-1	ASSKHRFSGELF
TRBJ1-1	TRBV6-1	ASSEKGEGAEAF
TRBJ2-5	TRBV6-5	ASGRDRGETQY
TRBJ2-7	TRBV14	ASSQAGTVSGRAWDEQY
TRBJ2-2	TRBV5-1	VSSLVAVLTGELF